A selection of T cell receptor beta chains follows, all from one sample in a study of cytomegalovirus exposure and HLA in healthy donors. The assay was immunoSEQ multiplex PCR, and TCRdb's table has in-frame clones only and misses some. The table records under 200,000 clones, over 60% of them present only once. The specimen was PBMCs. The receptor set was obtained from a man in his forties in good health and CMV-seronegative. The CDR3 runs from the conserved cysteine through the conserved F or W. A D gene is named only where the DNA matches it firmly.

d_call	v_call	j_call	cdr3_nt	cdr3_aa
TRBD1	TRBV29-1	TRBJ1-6	TGCAGCGGGGGACAGGGATCGGGTTCACCCCTCCACTTT	CSGGQGSGSPLHF
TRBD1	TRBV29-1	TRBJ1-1	TGCAGCGTGGGGGGCGTCTCGGACAGGCCTACTGAAGCTTTCTTT	CSVGGVSDRPTEAFF
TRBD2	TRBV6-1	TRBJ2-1	TGTGCCAGCGATAAGCGGGGAGGTCACAATGAGCAGTTCTTC	CASDKRGGHNEQFF
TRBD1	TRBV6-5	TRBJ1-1	TGTGCCAGCAGAAGGGGGCCGACTGAAGCTTTCTTT	CASRRGPTEAFF
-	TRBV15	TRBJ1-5	TGTGCCACCAGCAGTCCTGCCCAGAATCAGCCCCAGCATTTT	CATSSPAQNQPQHF
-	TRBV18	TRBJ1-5	TGTGCCAGCTCATCGGACAGCCATCAGCCCCAGCATTTT	CASSSDSHQPQHF
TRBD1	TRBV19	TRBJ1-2	TGTGCCAGTAGTCCCGCTCGGACAGGGAGTGGCTACACCTTC	CASSPARTGSGYTF
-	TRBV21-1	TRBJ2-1	TGTGCCAGCATCCGGGCCCACGGGAGGGCCAATGAGCAGTTCTTC	CASIRAHGRANEQFF
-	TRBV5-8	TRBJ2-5	TGTGCCAGCAGCCCCCCGGACAGGGAGGGGGAGACCCAGTACTTC	CASSPPDREGETQYF
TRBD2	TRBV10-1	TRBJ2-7	TGCGCCAGCACTGGGACTAGCGGGGTCCAATGGTACTTC	CASTGTSGVQWYF